Sequencing of this TCR beta chain was carried out in a study of identical twins. The CDR3 has 20 amino acids. V lost 5 bases and J 0 bases, leaving 27 bases between the germline ends. Germline CDR1 reads SGHAT; CDR2 reads FQDESV (reference sequence). MiXCR, run by TCRdb on the 5' RACE reads, gives a single entry per CDR3 protein. The data hold 700,000 to 950,000 distinct CDR3 sequences, with 10% to 15% observed a single time. This sample was shared with a second study, whose subject was yellow fever vaccine responses in identical twins.

Sample: PBMCs. The chain combines TRBV11-1 with TRBJ2-3; D may be TRBD1 or TRBD2 (6 bases each). This TCR derives from a young woman in good health. This CDR3 reads CASSLNTWRRGASSTDTQYF. DNA for the CDR3: TGTGCCAGCAGCCTAAACACCTGGAGGAGGGGGGCTTCCAGCACAGATACGCAGTATTTT.